A single sample is the source of the 29 T cell receptor beta chains below, sequenced in a study of shared clonotypes between healthy human individuals. Clones were sequenced by immunoSEQ multiplex PCR, and TCRdb holds only the in-frame ones, with some missing. The table shows a few hundred thousand clones, with about 95% occurring only once. The naive CD8 fraction comprised CD45RO-negative cells positively selected for CCR7 and excluded terminally differentiated effector memory CD45RA+ cells. Sequencing was carried out using naive CD8+ T cells sorted from blood. The source is a woman aged 25 to 45 in good health.

The chain is built from TRBV19 and TRBJ1-2; D is undetermined. The ends were cut back, 4 bases at V and 5 bases at J, with 17 bases in the middle. In germline, CDR1 is LNHDA, CDR2 SQIVND (reference sequence). This CDR3 comprises 15 residues. The CDR3 coding sequence is TGTGCCAGTAGTAGCCGGGAACGGCTATGGTATGGCTACACCTTC. It codes for CASSSRERLWYGYTF.

CDR3: CASSFGAGEIYNEQFF. The CDR3 DNA reads as TGTGCCAGCAGTTTTGGGGCGGGAGAGATATACAATGAGCAGTTCTTC. The chain is built from TRBV27 and TRBJ2-1; 7 nucleotides match TRBD2. With 3 bases clipped from V and 4 bases from J, the junction kept 9 bases outside the gene matches. From germline, CDR1 is MNHEY and CDR2 SMNVEV (reference sequence). The CDR3 consists of 16 residues.

A note on this clone: A junction boundary mismatches the germline segment, possibly from a read error. The chain employs TRBV2 and TRBJ1-2; TRBD1 agrees at 8 bases. CDR1 SNHLY and CDR2 FYNNEI come from the germline V gene. CDR3 length: 11 residues. CDR3 sequence (DNA): TGTGCCAGCACACAGGGGGATGGGTACACCTTC. Protein product: CASTQGDGYTF.

This clone was seen only a few times. This chain uses TRBV10-3 with TRBJ1-2; 8 bases line up with TRBD1. Germline V gives CDR1 ENHRY, CDR2 SYGVKD. V shed 3 bases, J shed 4 bases, and the junction held 4 bases outside the gene matches. The CDR3 is 14 residues long. The CDR3: CAISEADRVYGYTF. In DNA, the CDR3 is TGTGCCATCAGTGAAGCGGACAGGGTCTATGGCTACACCTTC.

The chain is built from TRBV5-4 and TRBJ2-3; D uncertain. V lost 0 bases and J lost 6, with 14 bases in between. The V gene's germline CDR1 is SGHNT and CDR2 YYREEE (reference sequence). This CDR3 contains 15 residues. DNA for the CDR3: TGTGCCAGCAGCTTGGAGGCCCGAAGTTGGGATACGCAGTATTTT. Translation gives CASSLEARSWDTQYF.

This clone was counted a single time. The V and J genes are TRBV4-1 and TRBJ2-5, with 9 nucleotides matching TRBD1. CDR1 MGHRA and CDR2 YSYEKL come from the germline V gene. V shed 2 bases, J shed 4 bases, and the junction held 2 bases outside the gene matches. The CDR3 has 14 amino acids. The CDR3, as DNA: TGCGCCAGCAGCCAACGGACAGGGGTAGAGACCCAGTACTTC. This gives the protein CASSQRTGVETQYF.

This clone was found once. The rearrangement links TRBV21-1 to TRBJ2-3; the DNA was not used to check the table's D call, TRBD2. TRBV21-1 has pseudogene status. The CDR3 has 16 residues. The CDR3 DNA is TGTGCCAGCAGCAAAGATTCGCTAGCGGATACAGATACGCAGTATTTT. Protein: CASSKDSLADTDTQYF.

The chain combines TRBV28 with TRBJ2-1, with 7 nucleotides matching TRBD1. V shed 6 bases and J 9 bases; nucleotides not matched to a gene: 8. This CDR3 is 13 amino acids long. The V gene's germline CDR1 is MDHEN and CDR2 SYDVKM. CDR3 sequence (DNA): TGTGCCAGCAGAACGGGACAGTTATTTGAGCAGTTCTTC. Amino acids: CASRTGQLFEQFF.

This chain uses TRBV7-2 with TRBJ2-7; D is unresolved. Trimming took off 1 base at V and 3 bases at J, with 7 bases between the two ends. CDR1 is SGHTA, CDR2 FQGNSA, per germline. The CDR3 has 13 residues. The DNA for the CDR3 is TGTGCCAGCAGCTTAGGACTCAGCTACGAGCAGTACTTC. Translating gives CASSLGLSYEQYF.

The rearrangement links TRBV28 to TRBJ1-5; unclear D gene. The CDR3 is 11 amino acids. In germline, CDR1 is MDHEN, CDR2 SYDVKM. V was pared by 6 bases and J by 4 bases, with 4 bases between. The chain's CDR3 is CASSQNQPQHF. The DNA for the CDR3 is TGTGCCAGCAGCCAGAATCAGCCCCAGCATTTT.

V usage is TRBV27 and J usage is TRBJ2-3; 7 bases match TRBD2. Trimming at V came to 3 bases and at J to 1 base, leaving 4 bases not matched to a gene. Germline V gives CDR1 MNHEY, CDR2 SMNVEV (reference sequence). The CDR3 consists of 15 residues. The CDR3, as DNA: TGTGCCAGCAGTTTTCACACTAGCGGCACAGATACGCAGTATTTT. Protein product: CASSFHTSGTDTQYF.

The table lists this clone with a few counts. The chain carries TRBV4-2 and TRBJ2-1, with D perhaps matching TRBD2 (6 bases). This CDR3 has 20 residues. CDR1 is LGHNA and CDR2 is YNFKEQ in the germline V gene. V was pared by 5 bases and J by 0 bases, with 26 bases between. CDR3 DNA: TGTGCCAGCAGCTCCCGATCCTTAGCGGATGGGACCAGCTCCTACAATGAGCAGTTCTTC. This gives the protein CASSSRSLADGTSSYNEQFF.

V is TRBV27 and J is TRBJ2-1, with TRBD2 identical over 9 bases. J lost 8 bases, V lost 3 bases, and 11 bases had no gene match. Germline V gene lookup returns CDR1 MNHEY and CDR2 SMNVEV (reference sequence). This CDR3 has 16 residues. The CDR3, as DNA: TGTGCCAGCAGTTTCCTCTCGGCGGGAGGGGTCGATGAGCAGTTCTTC. This encodes CASSFLSAGGVDEQFF.

The chain uses TRBV11-2 and TRBJ2-7; 11 nucleotides line up with TRBD2. Trimming removed 3 bases from V and 3 bases from J; junction bases left unmatched: 1. Per the germline V gene, CDR1 is SGHAT and CDR2 is FQNNGV. The CDR3 is 14 residues long. In nucleotides, the CDR3 is TGTGCCAGCAGCTTTGGACTAGCGGGCTACGAGCAGTACTTC. Translation gives CASSFGLAGYEQYF.

With respect to this clone: The same CDR3 can be traced to other DNA sequences in this sample. The CDR3: CASSYGQGRYEQYF. The DNA for the CDR3 is TGTGCCAGCAGTTACGGTCAGGGACGCTACGAGCAGTACTTC. The J gene is TRBJ2-7, the V gene TRBV6-5, with D perhaps TRBD1 or TRBD2 (5 bases each). The V and J ends lost 2 bases and 3 bases respectively, with 11 bases between them. This CDR3 is built from 14 residues. CDR1 and CDR2 from the germline V gene are MNHEY and SVGAGI.

V usage is TRBV13 and J usage is TRBJ2-3; 8 bases match TRBD2. Germline assignment: CDR1 PRHDT and CDR2 FYEKMQ (reference sequence). Trimming cost V 5 bases and J 0 bases; bases outside gene matches: 4. The CDR3 totals 15 residues. CDR3 amino acids: CASSRLAISTDTQYF. CDR3 in DNA: TGTGCCAGCAGCCGACTAGCGATTAGCACAGATACGCAGTATTTT.

The chain recombines TRBV21-1 with TRBJ1-2; the DNA was not compared with TRBD1, the D call given in the table. TRBV21-1 is described as a pseudogene. This CDR3 is 14 amino acids long. CDR3 region: CASTRDRPNYGYTF. The CDR3 DNA follows: TGTGCCAGCACCCGAGACAGGCCTAACTATGGCTACACCTTC.

The V call is TRBV6-8, the J call TRBJ2-7, with 9 bases aligning to TRBD2. V gave up 4 bases and J gave up 0 bases; unmatched junction bases: 7. Germline CDR1 reads MNHGY; CDR2 reads SAAAGT. This CDR3 contains 16 residues. CDR3 amino acids: CASSSAGGDLSYEQYF. The CDR3, as DNA: TGTGCCAGCAGTTCCGCGGGGGGGGACCTCTCCTACGAGCAGTACTTC.

The chain couples TRBV27 to TRBJ2-1; TRBD1 matches 9 bases. With 5 bases clipped from V and 7 bases from J, the junction kept 9 bases outside the gene matches. There are 15 residues in the CDR3. Germline V gives CDR1 MNHEY, CDR2 SMNVEV (reference sequence). The CDR3 DNA follows: TGTGCCAGCAGTACCCAGGACAGGGGAGGAAATGAGCAGTTCTTC. Encoded protein: CASSTQDRGGNEQFF.

Remarks on this clone: The sample has other DNA sequences that encode this CDR3 too. The chain joins TRBV9 to TRBJ2-7; TRBD1 matches at 10 bases. Germline V gene data show CDR1 as SGDLS and CDR2 as YYNGEE. The ends lost 2 bases at V and 2 bases at J; junction bases unmatched: 1. The length of the CDR3 is 14 residues. CDR3 DNA: TGTGCCAGCAGCGTTGGACAGGGGGCCTACGAGCAGTACTTC. Protein sequence: CASSVGQGAYEQYF.

V gene TRBV7-9 combines with J gene TRBJ2-1; 7 nucleotides line up with TRBD2. V gave up 6 bases and J gave up 6 bases; unmatched junction bases: 2. CDR1 and CDR2 (germline): SEHNR, FQNEAQ (reference sequence). The CDR3 runs 12 residues. CDR3 coding DNA: TGTGCCAGCAGGACTAGCCGCAATGAGCAGTTCTTC. It specifies CASRTSRNEQFF.

The chain links TRBV9 to TRBJ2-3; D might be TRBD2 (6 bases). The CDR3 is 15 amino acids. Germline V gene sequence: CDR1 SGDLS, CDR2 YYNGEE. V shed 3 bases and J shed 2 bases, with 13 bases lying between them. As DNA, the CDR3 is TGTGCCAGCAGCGATGGGGGGACGATCACAGATACGCAGTATTTT. Translation: CASSDGGTITDTQYF.

The V gene is TRBV9, the J gene TRBJ2-5, with a tentative D call TRBD2 (6 bases). Germline-derived CDR1 and CDR2 are SGDLS and YYNGEE. Trimming took off 3 bases at V and 0 bases at J, with 15 bases between the two ends. The length of the CDR3 is 16 residues. The CDR3 DNA sequence: TGTGCCAGCAGCGACAGTCTGGCGGGACACCAAGAGACCCAGTACTTC. Protein: CASSDSLAGHQETQYF.

The rearrangement uses TRBV6-1 and TRBJ1-6; D call uncertain. The CDR3 runs 13 residues. V gave up 6 bases and J gave up 4 bases, with 7 bases separating them. In germline, CDR1 is MNHNS, CDR2 SASEGT. CDR3 in amino acids: CASRGIYNSPLHF. The DNA for the CDR3 is TGTGCCAGCAGGGGGATATATAATTCACCCCTCCACTTT.

The chain links TRBV7-9 to TRBJ1-5, with 7 bases identical to TRBD1. Germline assignment: CDR1 SEHNR and CDR2 FQNEAQ (reference sequence). Trimming took 3 bases from V and 3 from J; bases not matched to a gene: 2. The CDR3 is made up of 14 amino acids. CDR3 coding DNA: TGTGCCAGCAGCTTGGGACAGACCAATCAGCCCCAGCATTTT. Protein product: CASSLGQTNQPQHF.

Written as DNA, the CDR3 is TGTGCCAGCAGCCCCGGGTTGAGCAATCAGCCCCAGCATTTT. This encodes CASSPGLSNQPQHF. The chain links TRBV7-9 to TRBJ1-5; D is undetermined. Deletions cut 5 bases from V and 1 base from J, with 9 bases between. The CDR3 contains 14 residues. Germline CDR1 and CDR2: SEHNR and FQNEAQ (reference sequence).

The J gene is TRBJ1-1, the V gene TRBV2; D gene unclear. This CDR3 contains 15 residues. CDR1 and CDR2 (germline): SNHLY, FYNNEI. V dropped 4 bases and J dropped 0 bases, with 12 bases sitting between them. CDR3 sequence reads: CASSVIRRMNTEAFF. The CDR3 DNA sequence: TGTGCCAGCAGTGTTATAAGGCGCATGAACACTGAAGCTTTCTTT.

The J gene is TRBJ2-7, the V gene TRBV29-1; the D gene is possibly TRBD1 (5 bases). V was trimmed by 6 bases and J by 6 bases, leaving 9 bases between them. Germline V gene lookup returns CDR1 SQVTM and CDR2 ANQGSEA. This CDR3 is built from 10 residues. The CDR3 coding sequence is TGCAGCGTAGCAGGGATCGAGCAGTACTTC. This translates into CSVAGIEQYF.

This chain joins TRBV4-1 and TRBJ2-7; D is possibly TRBD2 (5 bases). There are 15 residues in the CDR3. V lost 1 base to trimming and J lost 1 base, with 11 bases between them. CDR1 MGHRA and CDR2 YSYEKL come from the germline V gene. CDR3: CASSQVDSLSYEQYF. The CDR3, as DNA: TGCGCCAGCAGCCAAGTGGACTCCCTGTCCTACGAGCAGTACTTC.